This is a list of T cell receptor beta chains from one sample in a study of OX40 agonist ivuxolimab in advanced cancers. Profiling relied on immunoSEQ multiplex PCR, and the TCRdb table lists in-frame clones only, not all of them. The data show fewer than 85,000 clones, roughly 86% seen once. Sequenced here: CD4+ or CD8+ T cells sorted from blood, sampled in a trial of the OX40 agonist ivuxolimab. The receptors here all came from an adult with an advanced solid tumor such as melanoma, head and neck, liver or kidney cancer. CDR3s include the opening cysteine and the closing phenylalanine or tryptophan. A D gene is named only where the DNA matches it firmly.

d_call: TRBD1; j_call: TRBJ1-2; v_call: TRBV28; cdr3_nt: TGTGCCAGCAGCCCGGGACAGGGGGTTTTATATGGCTACACCTTC; cdr3_aa: CASSPGQGVLYGYTF
d_call: NA; j_call: TRBJ1-5; v_call: TRBV19; cdr3_nt: TGTGCCAGTACCCTCCTGGCGAGAAATCAGCCCCAGCATTTT; cdr3_aa: CASTLLARNQPQHF
d_call: NA; j_call: TRBJ1-1; v_call: TRBV6-5; cdr3_nt: TGTGCCAGCAGCGTAAGAGGGGACACTGAAGCTTTCTTT; cdr3_aa: CASSVRGDTEAFF
d_call: TRBD2; j_call: TRBJ2-3; v_call: TRBV6-1; cdr3_nt: TGTGCCAGCAGTGTTAGACTAGCGCTCTCAGATACGCAGTATTTT; cdr3_aa: CASSVRLALSDTQYF
d_call: NA; j_call: TRBJ2-2; v_call: TRBV11-3; cdr3_nt: TGTGCCAGCAGCTTAGGGAGGGCGAACACCGGGGAGCTGTTTTTT; cdr3_aa: CASSLGRANTGELFF
d_call: NA; j_call: TRBJ1-3; v_call: TRBV10-3; cdr3_nt: TGTGCCATCAGTGAGTCGTCCCCTGGAAACACCATATATTTT; cdr3_aa: CAISESSPGNTIYF
d_call: TRBD1; j_call: TRBJ1-2; v_call: TRBV29-1; cdr3_nt: TGCAGCGTTGCCACGACAGGGCCCGACTATGGCTACACCTTC; cdr3_aa: CSVATTGPDYGYTF
d_call: NA; j_call: TRBJ1-2; v_call: TRBV5-1; cdr3_nt: TGCGCCAGCAGCTTGGAATCCGGGATCTATGGCTACACCTTC; cdr3_aa: CASSLESGIYGYTF
d_call: NA; j_call: TRBJ1-6; v_call: TRBV23-1; cdr3_nt: TGCGCCAGCAGTCAATCTTACAGGCCGTACTCCTATAATTCACCCCTCCACTTT; cdr3_aa: CASSQSYRPYSYNSPLHF
d_call: NA; j_call: TRBJ1-4; v_call: TRBV10-3; cdr3_nt: TGTGCCATCAGTGAGTCGAGGGGTAATAATGAAAAACTGTTTTTT; cdr3_aa: CAISESRGNNEKLFF
d_call: NA; j_call: TRBJ2-7; v_call: TRBV6-1; cdr3_nt: TGTGCCAGCAGCGGGCCTTACTACGAGCAGTACTTC; cdr3_aa: CASSGPYYEQYF